These 10 T cell receptor beta chains were sequenced from one sample in a study of molecular identifiers for immune sequencing clone quantification. TCRdb redid the calling of the PCR reads with MiXCR, one entry per CDR3 protein. The sample yields about 640,000 distinct CDR3 sequences, 15% to 20% seen once. Sequencing was done on a sample of naive CD8+ T cells from blood, with Jurkat cell RNA spiked in. Noted subset: FACS-sorted CD8+CD4-CCR7+CD45RA+ naive T cells. The source of these receptors is a human donor in good health. Some libraries in this study had Jurkat cell RNA spiked in.

The chain uses TRBV4-3 and TRBJ1-1; D not certain. This CDR3 comprises 15 residues. Deletions cut 1 base from V and 0 bases from J, with 9 bases between. From germline, CDR1 is LGHNA and CDR2 YSLEER. CDR3 sequence: CASSQGSNLNTEAFF. The CDR3 coding sequence is TGCGCCAGCAGCCAAGGGTCAAATCTGAACACTGAAGCTTTCTTT.

Ten or more counts support this clonotype. The V gene is TRBV12-3 or TRBV12-4, the J gene TRBJ1-1, with D tentatively TRBD1 (6 bases). Between the trimmed V and J ends, which lost 5 bases and 2 bases, there was a span of 15 bases. There are 15 residues in the CDR3. The CDR3 DNA reads TGTGCCAGCAGTCCCGGAGGGGGTCAAAACACTGAAGCTTTCTTT. This sequence encodes CASSPGGGQNTEAFF.

This chain joins TRBV12-3 or TRBV12-4 and TRBJ2-5; D gene uncertain. V gave up 7 bases and J gave up 5 bases, with 5 bases separating them. This CDR3 is 10 amino acids long. The CDR3 bases are TGTGCCAGCATGGGGGAGACCCAGTACTTC. Encoded protein: CASMGETQYF.

This clonotype was picked up many times. The V gene is TRBV27, the J gene TRBJ2-3; TRBD2 aligns across 7 bases. Germline CDR1 and CDR2: MNHEY and SMNVEV (reference sequence). This CDR3 spans 13 amino acids. V was clipped by 4 bases and J by 6 bases; unmatched bases: 4. For the CDR3, the DNA is TGTGCCAGCAGTTCAGGACTAGTGGATACGCAGTATTTT. It is translated as CASSSGLVDTQYF.

A word on this clonotype: One base away lies a much larger clone, so this may be a sequencing read error. This chain joins TRBV4-3 and TRBJ1-1; 9 bases fit TRBD1. The germline gives CDR1 LGHNA, CDR2 YSLEER. V was clipped by 8 bases and J by 0 bases; unmatched bases: 7. This CDR3 comprises 15 residues. CDR3: CASCEHRGLNTEAFF. The CDR3 nucleotides are TGCGCCAGCTGCGAGCACAGGGGGCTGAACACTGAAGCTTTCTTT.

This clonotype was counted a few times. This chain joins TRBV20-1 and TRBJ1-2; D is perhaps TRBD1 (6 bases). The CDR3 length is 17 residues. V lost 6 bases and J lost 8, with 31 bases in between. Germline CDR1 is DFQATT and CDR2 is SNEGSKA (reference sequence). The chain's CDR3 is CSAFPRGELPNFAGYTF. DNA for the CDR3: TGCAGTGCATTCCCCAGGGGCGAACTACCAAACTTCGCGGGCTACACCTTC.

This clonotype was detected many times. J is TRBJ2-5 and V is TRBV9; 10 positions agree with TRBD2. Per the germline V gene, CDR1 is SGDLS and CDR2 is YYNGEE. CDR3 length equals 15 residues. Trimming at V came to 2 bases and at J to 3 bases, leaving 4 bases not matched to a gene. The CDR3 sequence: CASSVGLAVEETQYF. CDR3 sequence (DNA): TGTGCCAGCAGCGTCGGACTAGCGGTTGAAGAGACCCAGTACTTC.

This clonotype was recorded many times. The V call is TRBV9, the J call TRBJ2-2; TRBD1 aligns across 8 bases. Germline loops: CDR1 SGDLS, CDR2 YYNGEE. The length of the CDR3 is 19 residues. J gave up 2 bases and V 3 bases, and 15 bases lay outside the gene matches. The CDR3 nucleotides are TGTGCCAGCAGCGGAGAGGACAGGGTAGGCATCTATAACACCGGGGAGCTGTTTTTT. Translating it yields CASSGEDRVGIYNTGELFF.

The chain links TRBV7-8 to TRBJ2-1, with D unclear. Germline CDR1 and CDR2: SGHVS and FQNEAQ. This CDR3 spans 15 amino acids. Trimming pared 7 bases from V and 3 bases from J, leaving 16 bases between. DNA of the CDR3: TGTGCCAGCACCTCCGCGACCAACTACTACAATGAGCAGTTCTTC. It translates to CASTSATNYYNEQFF.

This clonotype was seen ten or more times. The rearrangement uses TRBV7-2 and TRBJ1-1; 10 bases are shared with TRBD1. The CDR3 spans 18 residues. Germline loops: CDR1 SGHTA, CDR2 FQGNSA. V gave up 1 base and J gave up 5 bases; unmatched junction bases: 13. This CDR3 is CASSLGVDRGRLGTEAFF. The CDR3 DNA reads TGTGCCAGCAGCTTAGGGGTCGACAGGGGGCGTCTGGGTACTGAAGCTTTCTTT.